This T cell receptor (beta chain) was recovered during a study of blood T cells in healthy people across ages. In the study overall: For every two T cells, template switching captured about one barcoded beta molecule.

With a J-beta primer mix and a sample-barcoded 5' primer, a second PCR ran about 7 to 11 cycles. TCRdb reanalysed the 5' RACE reads using MiXCR and keeps one entry per CDR3 protein. The table shows more than 700,000 distinct CDR3 sequences, with roughly 50% occurring only once. All donors came from Russia, were Caucasian and healthy, and spanned ages about 6 to 100. Germline CDR1 reads MRHNA; CDR2 reads SNTAGT. This CDR3 has 15 residues. The ends lost 4 bases at V and 4 bases at J; junction bases unmatched: 10. This sequence joins TRBV6-4 and TRBJ2-7; 7 nucleotides agree with TRBD1. The clonotype comes from a man at least 80 years old in good health. The material sequenced was blood. CDR3 sequence: CASSVEGGNSYEQYF. CDR3 bases: TGTGCCAGCAGTGTAGAAGGGGGCAATTCGTACGAGCAGTACTTC.